This T cell receptor (beta chain) came from a study of shared clonotypes between healthy human individuals. Whole-study findings and limits: Naive subsets generally had larger estimated richness than memory subsets.

Profiling relied on immunoSEQ multiplex PCR, and the TCRdb table lists in-frame clones only, not all of them. The sample lists over 850,000 clones; roughly 74% were seen once. For this clone: The antigen is undetermined.

None of the donors, who were healthy HIV-negative adults, had recently had acute infections or vaccinations. The CDR3 spans 17 residues. CDR1 SGHTA and CDR2 FQGNSA come from the germline V gene. V lost 4 bases and J 6 bases, leaving 25 bases between the germline ends. The V call is TRBV7-2, the J call TRBJ2-7, with D maybe TRBD2 (5 bases). Sequencing was performed on memory CD4+ T cells from PBMCs. As for subset: CD45RA-negative fraction. This clonotype was obtained from a man between 18 and 29 years old in good health. Some clones in this sample may be carry-over from other donors' samples. This CDR3 is CASSSPRTYRFGLEQYF. In DNA, the CDR3 is TGTGCCAGCAGCTCACCTCGGACTTACCGTTTTGGCCTCGAGCAGTACTTC. Full variable domain (rest looked up from reference TRBV7-2 and TRBJ2-7): GAGVSQSPSNKVTEKGKDVELRCDPISGHTALYWYRQSLGQGLEFLIYFQGNSAPDKSGLPSDRFSAERTGGSVSTLTIQRTQQEDSAVYLCASSSPRTYRFGLEQYFGPGTRLTVT.